The sample holds many counts of the clone carrying this TCR beta chain. Its antigen is as yet unknown. The sample is drawn from a study of T-cell reconstitution after alpha-beta-depleted transplantation in children. The trim removed 6 bases at V and 6 bases at J, leaving 3 bases unmatched. This CDR3 is 13 amino acids long. Per the germline V gene, CDR1 is MNHEY and CDR2 is SVGEGT. A library of TCRbeta sequences, prepared with unique molecular identifiers, was generated. TCRdb re-analysed the PCR reads in MiXCR, keeping a single row per CDR3 protein. The sample carries over 100,000 distinct CDR3 sequences, around a tenth recorded once. General observations from the study: The study reportedly traced alpha-beta T cells about two months after transplant to several hundred expanded graft clones.

The starting material was PBMCs, obtained before TCRalphabeta/CD19-depleted stem cell transplant. The chain uses TRBV6-2 or TRBV6-3 and TRBJ2-7; TRBD2 aligns across 12 bases. This receptor was obtained from a boy between 2 and 10 years old with acute lymphoblastic leukemia, due to receive a stem cell transplant. CDR3 residues: CASRTSGRVEQYF. In DNA form, the CDR3 reads TGTGCCAGCAGGACTAGCGGGAGAGTCGAGCAGTACTTC.